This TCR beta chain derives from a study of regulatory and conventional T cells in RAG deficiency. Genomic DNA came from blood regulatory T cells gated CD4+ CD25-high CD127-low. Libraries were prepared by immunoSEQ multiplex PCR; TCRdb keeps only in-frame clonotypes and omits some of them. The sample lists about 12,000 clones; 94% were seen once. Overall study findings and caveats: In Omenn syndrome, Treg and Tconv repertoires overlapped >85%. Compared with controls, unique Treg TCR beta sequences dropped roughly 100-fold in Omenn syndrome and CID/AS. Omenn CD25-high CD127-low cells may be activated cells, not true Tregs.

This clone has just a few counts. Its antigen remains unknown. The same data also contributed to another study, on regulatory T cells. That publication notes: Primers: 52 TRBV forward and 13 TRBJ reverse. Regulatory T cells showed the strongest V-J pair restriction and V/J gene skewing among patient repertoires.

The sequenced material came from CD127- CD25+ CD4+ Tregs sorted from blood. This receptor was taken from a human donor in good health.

CDR3 protein: CASSYSRGEKLFF. Here the CDR3 DNA reads TGTGCCAGCAGTTACTCGAGGGGGGAAAAACTGTTTTTT. This chain joins TRBV6-6 and TRBJ1-4; D possibly corresponds to TRBD1 (6 bases). Between the trimmed V and J ends, which lost 0 bases and 8 bases, there was a span of 7 bases. The germline CDR1 and CDR2 sequences are MNHNY and SVGAGI (reference sequence). The CDR3 runs to 13 residues.